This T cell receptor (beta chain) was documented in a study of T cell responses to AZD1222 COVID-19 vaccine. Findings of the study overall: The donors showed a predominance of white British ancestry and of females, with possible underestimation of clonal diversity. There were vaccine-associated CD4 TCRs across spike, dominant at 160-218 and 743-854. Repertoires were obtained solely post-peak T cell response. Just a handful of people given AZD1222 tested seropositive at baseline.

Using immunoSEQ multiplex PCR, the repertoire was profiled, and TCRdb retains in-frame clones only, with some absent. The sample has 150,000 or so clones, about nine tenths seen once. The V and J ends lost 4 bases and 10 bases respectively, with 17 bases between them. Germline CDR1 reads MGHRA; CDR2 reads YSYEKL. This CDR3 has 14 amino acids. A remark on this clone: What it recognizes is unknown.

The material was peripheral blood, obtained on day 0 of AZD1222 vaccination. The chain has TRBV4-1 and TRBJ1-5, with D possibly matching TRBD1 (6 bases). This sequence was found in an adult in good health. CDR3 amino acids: CASSPQTGPHPQHF. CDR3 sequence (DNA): TGCGCCAGCAGCCCCCAGACAGGACCTCACCCCCAGCATTTT.